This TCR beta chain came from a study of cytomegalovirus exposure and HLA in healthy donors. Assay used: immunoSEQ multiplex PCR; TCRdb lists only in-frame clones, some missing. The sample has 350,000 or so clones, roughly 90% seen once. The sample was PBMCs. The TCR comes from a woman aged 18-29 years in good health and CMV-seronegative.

The DNA of the CDR3 is TGTGCCAGCAGCGTCACAGGGGGAATCGTATCCCACACTGAAGCTTTCTTT. It yields the protein CASSVTGGIVSHTEAFF. The V and J genes are TRBV9 and TRBJ1-1; 8 bases fit TRBD1. CDR3 length equals 17 residues. Trimming removed 2 bases from V and 3 bases from J; junction bases left unmatched: 12. CDR1 and CDR2 (germline): SGDLS, YYNGEE. The full variable domain, rest sourced from reference TRBV9 and TRBJ1-1, is DSGVTQTPKHLITATGQRVTLRCSPRSGDLSVYWYQQSLDQGLQFLIQYYNGEERAKGNILERFSAQQFPDLHSELNLSSLELGDSALYFCASSVTGGIVSHTEAFFGQGTRLTVV.